The sequence of this T cell receptor (beta chain) was determined in a study of T cell repertoires in cytomegalovirus infection. About the research overall: Matching HLA type, along with CMV infection, was indicated by public TCR beta signatures.

TCRdb passed the reads through MiXCR, listing each CDR3 protein once. The data show some 400,000 distinct CDR3 sequences, 15% to 20% seen once. Germline CDR1 is SGHTA and CDR2 is FQGNSA. V lost 3 bases, J lost 1 base, and 12 bases lay in between. The CDR3 extends over 15 amino acids. Whole-study findings and limits: The response measured ex vivo was dominated by TCR beta clonotypes (HLA-C-restricted and CMV-specific). Carriage of CMV together with the relevant HLA was identifiable through cumulative public TCR beta family frequency.

This clonotype was seen a handful of times. Its antigen remains unknown. The source is a human donor in good health (CMV status not recorded). Some clones in this sample may be carry-over from other donors' samples. This chain links TRBV7-2 with TRBJ2-5; D not certain. Sequenced material: PBMCs. This CDR3 is CASSFRQARQETQYF. CDR3 in DNA: TGTGCCAGCAGCTTCCGACAAGCCCGCCAAGAGACCCAGTACTTC. Full variable domain (outside the CDR3, taken from reference TRBV7-2 and TRBJ2-5): GAGVSQSPSNKVTEKGKDVELRCDPISGHTALYWYRQSLGQGLEFLIYFQGNSAPDKSGLPSDRFSAERTGGSVSTLTIQRTQQEDSAVYLCASSFRQARQETQYFGPGTRLLVL.